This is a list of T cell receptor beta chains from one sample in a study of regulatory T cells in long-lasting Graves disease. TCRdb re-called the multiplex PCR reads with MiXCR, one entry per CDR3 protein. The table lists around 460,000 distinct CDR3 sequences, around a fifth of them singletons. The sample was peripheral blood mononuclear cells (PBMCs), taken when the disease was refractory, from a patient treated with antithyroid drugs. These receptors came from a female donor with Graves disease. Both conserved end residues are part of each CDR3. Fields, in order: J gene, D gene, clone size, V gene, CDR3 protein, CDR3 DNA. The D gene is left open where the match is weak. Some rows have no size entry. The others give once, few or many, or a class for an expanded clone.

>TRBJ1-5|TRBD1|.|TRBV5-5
CASSEDDRGGNQPQHF
TGTGCCAGCAGCGAGGACGACAGGGGGGGGAATCAGCCCCAGCATTTT
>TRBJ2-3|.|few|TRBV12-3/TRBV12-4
CASSGAVRTDTQYF
TGTGCCAGCAGTGGCGCGGTAAGAACAGATACGCAGTATTTT
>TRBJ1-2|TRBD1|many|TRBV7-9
CASTEPTGSYTF
TGTGCCAGCACCGAACCGACAGGGAGCTACACCTTC
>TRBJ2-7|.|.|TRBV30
CAWSVTDYEQYF
TGTGCCTGGAGTGTGACCGACTACGAGCAGTACTTC
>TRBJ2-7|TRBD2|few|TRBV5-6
CASSLEGLAGSQYF
TGTGCCAGCAGCTTGGAGGGACTAGCGGGGAGTCAGTACTTC
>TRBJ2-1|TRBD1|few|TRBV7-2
CASSRQGDSEQFF
TGTGCCAGCAGTAGACAGGGGGACAGTGAGCAGTTCTTC
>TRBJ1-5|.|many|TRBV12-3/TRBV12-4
CASSLDFYQPQHF
TGTGCCAGCAGTTTAGATTTCTATCAGCCCCAGCATTTT
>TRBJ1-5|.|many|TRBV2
CASSEMVAGPVRYSNQPQHF
TGTGCCAGCAGTGAAATGGTGGCAGGGCCCGTCAGATATAGCAATCAGCCCCAGCATTTT
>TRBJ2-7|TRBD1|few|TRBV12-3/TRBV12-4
CASSLGQGVDEQYF
TGTGCCAGCAGCCTCGGACAGGGGGTCGACGAGCAGTACTTC
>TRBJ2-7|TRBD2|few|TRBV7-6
CASSSRWTSQREQYF
TGTGCCAGCAGCTCCCGATGGACTAGCCAGCGCGAGCAGTACTTC
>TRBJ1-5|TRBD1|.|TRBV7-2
CASSPNLGGGRQPQHF
TGTGCCAGCAGCCCCAACCTCGGAGGGGGCCGCCAGCCCCAGCATTTT
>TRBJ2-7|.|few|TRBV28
CASSVGRAYEQYF
TGTGCCAGCAGCGTGGGACGGGCCTACGAGCAGTACTTC
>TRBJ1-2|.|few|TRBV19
CASSSLGEGYGCTF
TGTGCCAGTAGTAGTTTGGGGGAAGGATATGGCTGCACCTTC